This T cell receptor (beta chain) comes out of a study of neoadjuvant anti-PD-1 for oral cavity cancer. Findings and limits, study-wide: Post-nivolumab, blood T cell clonality was significantly elevated in non-responders.

Some clones are missing from TCRdb's copy, which holds only in-frame ones; the method was immunoSEQ multiplex PCR. The data hold approximately 45,000 clones, with about 76% observed a single time. Points on this clone: Its antigen remains unidentified.

Time point here: after neoadjuvant nivolumab, at surgical resection. Analysis of PBMCs was direct, with no culture step. This clonotype was sampled from a person aged 35 to 85 with oral cavity squamous cell carcinoma. The sequencing used PBMCs, collected after nivolumab (anti-PD-1) treatment.

Here the CDR3 DNA reads TGTGCCAGCAGTTCACCCCCCGGGACTAGCGGGAGTATGTACTTC. Translating gives CASSSPPGTSGSMYF. The chain employs TRBV28 and TRBJ2-7, with 14 bases aligning to TRBD2. Trimming took 4 bases from V and 12 from J; bases not matched to a gene: 11. CDR1 and CDR2 (germline): MDHEN, SYDVKM. The CDR3 is 15 residues long.